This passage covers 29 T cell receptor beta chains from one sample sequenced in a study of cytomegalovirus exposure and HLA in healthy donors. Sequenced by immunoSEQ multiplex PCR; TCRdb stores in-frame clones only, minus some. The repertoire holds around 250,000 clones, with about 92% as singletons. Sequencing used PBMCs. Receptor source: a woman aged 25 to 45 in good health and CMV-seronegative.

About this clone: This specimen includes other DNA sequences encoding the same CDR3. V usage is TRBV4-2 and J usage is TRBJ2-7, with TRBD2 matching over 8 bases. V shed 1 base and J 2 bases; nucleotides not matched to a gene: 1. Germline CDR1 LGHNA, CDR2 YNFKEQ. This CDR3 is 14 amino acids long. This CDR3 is CASSQAGGPYEQYF. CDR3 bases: TGTGCCAGCAGCCAAGCGGGAGGGCCCTACGAGCAGTACTTC.

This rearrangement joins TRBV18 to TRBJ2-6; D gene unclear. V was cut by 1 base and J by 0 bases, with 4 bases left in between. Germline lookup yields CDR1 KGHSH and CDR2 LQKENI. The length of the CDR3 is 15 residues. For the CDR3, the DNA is TGTGCCAGCTCACCACAGAGCTCTGGGGCCAACGTCCTGACTTTC. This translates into CASSPQSSGANVLTF.

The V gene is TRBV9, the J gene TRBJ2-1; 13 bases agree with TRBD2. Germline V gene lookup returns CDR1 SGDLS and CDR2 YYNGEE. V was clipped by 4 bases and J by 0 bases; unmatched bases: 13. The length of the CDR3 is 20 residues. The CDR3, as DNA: TGTGCCAGCAGCCTAGGTGCCGGGACTAGCGGGGCAAGCTCCTACAATGAGCAGTTCTTC. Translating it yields CASSLGAGTSGASSYNEQFF.

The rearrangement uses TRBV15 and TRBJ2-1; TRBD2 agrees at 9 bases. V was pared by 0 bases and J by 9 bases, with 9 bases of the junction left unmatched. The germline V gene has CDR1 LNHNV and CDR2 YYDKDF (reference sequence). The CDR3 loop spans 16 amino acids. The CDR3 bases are TGTGCCACCAGCAGAGACTTTGCGGGAGGGCTCAGTGAGCAGTTCTTC. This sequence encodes CATSRDFAGGLSEQFF.

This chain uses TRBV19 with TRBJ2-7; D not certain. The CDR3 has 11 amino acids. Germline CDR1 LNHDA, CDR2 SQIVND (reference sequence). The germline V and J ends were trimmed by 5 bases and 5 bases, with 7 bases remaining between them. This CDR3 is CASSSQHEQYF. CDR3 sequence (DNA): TGTGCCAGTAGTTCGCAGCACGAGCAGTACTTC.

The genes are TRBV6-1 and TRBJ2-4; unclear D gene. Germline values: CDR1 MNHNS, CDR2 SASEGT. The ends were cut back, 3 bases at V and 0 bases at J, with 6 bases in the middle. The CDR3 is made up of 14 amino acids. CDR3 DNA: TGTGCCAGCAGTGACTCCCTAGCCAAAAACATTCAGTACTTC. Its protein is CASSDSLAKNIQYF.

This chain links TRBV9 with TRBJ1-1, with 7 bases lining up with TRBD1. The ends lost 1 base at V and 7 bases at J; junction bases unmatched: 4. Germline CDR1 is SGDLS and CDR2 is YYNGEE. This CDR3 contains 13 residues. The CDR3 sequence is CASSVQGEGEAFF. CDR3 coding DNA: TGTGCCAGCAGCGTACAGGGGGAAGGTGAAGCTTTCTTT.

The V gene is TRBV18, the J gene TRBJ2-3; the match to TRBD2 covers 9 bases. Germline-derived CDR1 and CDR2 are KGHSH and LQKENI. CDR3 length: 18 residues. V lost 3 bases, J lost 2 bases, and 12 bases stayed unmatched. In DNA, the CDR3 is TGTGCCAGCTCACCGTCGGCCCCTAGCGGGACGGCCACAGATACGCAGTATTTT. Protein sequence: CASSPSAPSGTATDTQYF.

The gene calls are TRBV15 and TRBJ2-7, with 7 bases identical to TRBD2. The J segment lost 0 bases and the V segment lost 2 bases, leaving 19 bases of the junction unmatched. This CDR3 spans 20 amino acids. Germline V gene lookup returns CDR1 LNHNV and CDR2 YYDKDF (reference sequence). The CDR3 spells CATSRRIVPLAVSPSYEQYF. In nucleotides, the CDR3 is TGTGCCACCAGCAGAAGGATAGTCCCCCTAGCGGTAAGTCCCTCCTACGAGCAGTACTTC.

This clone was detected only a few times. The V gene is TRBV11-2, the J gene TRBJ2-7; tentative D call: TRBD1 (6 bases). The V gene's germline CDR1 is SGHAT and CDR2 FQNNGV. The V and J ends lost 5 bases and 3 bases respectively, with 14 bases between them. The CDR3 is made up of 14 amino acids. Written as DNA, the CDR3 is TGTGCCAGCAGCCAAGGACAGTTAGACTACGAGCAGTACTTC. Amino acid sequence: CASSQGQLDYEQYF.

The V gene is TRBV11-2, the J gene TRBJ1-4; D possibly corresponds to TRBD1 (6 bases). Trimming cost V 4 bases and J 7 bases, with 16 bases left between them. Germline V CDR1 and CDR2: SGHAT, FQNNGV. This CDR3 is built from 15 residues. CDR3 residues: CASSSNRAGVEKLFF. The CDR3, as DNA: TGTGCCAGCAGCTCTAACAGGGCGGGGGTTGAAAAACTGTTTTTT.

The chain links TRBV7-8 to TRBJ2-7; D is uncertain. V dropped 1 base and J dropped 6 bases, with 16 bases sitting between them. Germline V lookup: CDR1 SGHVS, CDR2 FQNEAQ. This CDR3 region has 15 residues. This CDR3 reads CASSLGPQLRSEQYF. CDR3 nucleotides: TGTGCCAGCAGCTTAGGTCCTCAGCTTAGGTCCGAGCAGTACTTC.

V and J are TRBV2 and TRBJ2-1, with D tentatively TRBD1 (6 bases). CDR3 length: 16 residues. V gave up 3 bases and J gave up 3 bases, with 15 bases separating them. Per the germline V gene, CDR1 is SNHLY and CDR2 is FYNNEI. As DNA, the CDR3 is TGTGCCAGCAGTGACACCCAGACAGGACTCTACAATGAGCAGTTCTTC. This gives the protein CASSDTQTGLYNEQFF.

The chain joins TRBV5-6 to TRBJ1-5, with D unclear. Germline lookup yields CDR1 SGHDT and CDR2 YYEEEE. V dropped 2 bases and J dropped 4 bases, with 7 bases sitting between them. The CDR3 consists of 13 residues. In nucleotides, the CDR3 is TGTGCCAGCAGCTTAATGGGAAATCAGCCCCAGCATTTT. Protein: CASSLMGNQPQHF.

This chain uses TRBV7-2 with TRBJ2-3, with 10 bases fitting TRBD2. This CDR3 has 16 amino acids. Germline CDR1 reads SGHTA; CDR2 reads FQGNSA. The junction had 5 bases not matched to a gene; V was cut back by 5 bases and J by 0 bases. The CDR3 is CASSGSSGRSTDTQYF. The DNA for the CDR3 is TGTGCCAGCAGCGGGTCTAGCGGGAGAAGCACAGATACGCAGTATTTT.

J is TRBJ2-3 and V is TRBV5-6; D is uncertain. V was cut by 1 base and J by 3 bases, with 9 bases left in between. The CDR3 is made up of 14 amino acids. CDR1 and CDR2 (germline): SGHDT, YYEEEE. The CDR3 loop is CASSLSVGTDTQYF. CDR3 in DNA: TGTGCCAGCAGCTTGTCTGTCGGGACAGATACGCAGTATTTT.

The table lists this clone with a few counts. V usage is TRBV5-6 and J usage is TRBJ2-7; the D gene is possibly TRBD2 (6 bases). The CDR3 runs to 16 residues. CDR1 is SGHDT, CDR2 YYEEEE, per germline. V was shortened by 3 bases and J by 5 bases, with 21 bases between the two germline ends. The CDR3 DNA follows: TGTGCCAGCAGCTCTATTCGACTAGAACGAGGCCACGAGCAGTACTTC. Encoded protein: CASSSIRLERGHEQYF.

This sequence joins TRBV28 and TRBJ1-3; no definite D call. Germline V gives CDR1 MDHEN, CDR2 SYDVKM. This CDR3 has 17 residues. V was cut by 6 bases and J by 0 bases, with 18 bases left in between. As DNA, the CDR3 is TGTGCCAGCAGCTTCTTACAAGGGCATAGCTCTGGAAACACCATATATTTT. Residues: CASSFLQGHSSGNTIYF.

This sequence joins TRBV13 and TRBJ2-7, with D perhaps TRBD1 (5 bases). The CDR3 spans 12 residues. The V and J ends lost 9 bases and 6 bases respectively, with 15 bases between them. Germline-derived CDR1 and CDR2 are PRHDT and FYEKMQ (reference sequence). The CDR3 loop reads CASAQGVGEQYF. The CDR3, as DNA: TGTGCCAGTGCTCAGGGTGTGGGCGAGCAGTACTTC.

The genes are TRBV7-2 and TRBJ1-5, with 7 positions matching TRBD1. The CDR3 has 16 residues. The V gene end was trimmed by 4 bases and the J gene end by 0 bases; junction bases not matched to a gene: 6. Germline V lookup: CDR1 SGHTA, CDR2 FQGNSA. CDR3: CASSSKTGNSNQPQHF. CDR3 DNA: TGTGCCAGCAGCTCTAAGACAGGGAATAGCAATCAGCCCCAGCATTTT.

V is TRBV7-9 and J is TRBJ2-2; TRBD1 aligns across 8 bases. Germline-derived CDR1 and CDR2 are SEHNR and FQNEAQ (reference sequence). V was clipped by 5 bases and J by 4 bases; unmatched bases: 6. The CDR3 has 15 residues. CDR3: CASSPDRGGTGELFF. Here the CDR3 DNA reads TGTGCCAGCAGCCCTGACAGGGGCGGCACCGGGGAGCTGTTTTTT.

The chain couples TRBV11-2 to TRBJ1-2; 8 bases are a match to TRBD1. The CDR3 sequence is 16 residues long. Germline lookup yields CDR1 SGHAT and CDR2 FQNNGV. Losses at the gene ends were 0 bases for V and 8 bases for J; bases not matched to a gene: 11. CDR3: CASSLDPRSGTGGYTF. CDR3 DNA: TGTGCCAGCAGCTTAGATCCTCGAAGCGGGACAGGCGGCTACACCTTC.

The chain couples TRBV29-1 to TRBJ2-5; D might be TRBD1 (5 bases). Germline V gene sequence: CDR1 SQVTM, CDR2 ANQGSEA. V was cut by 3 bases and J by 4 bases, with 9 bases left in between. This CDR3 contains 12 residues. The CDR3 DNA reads TGCAGCGTTGATTCTAGGGGAGAGACCCAGTACTTC. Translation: CSVDSRGETQYF. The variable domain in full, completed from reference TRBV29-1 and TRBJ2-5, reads SAVISQKPSRDICQRGTSLTIQCQVDSQVTMMFWYRQQPGQSLTLIATANQGSEATYESGFVIDKFPISRPNLTFSTLTVSNMSPEDSSIYLCSVDSRGETQYFGPGTRLLVL.

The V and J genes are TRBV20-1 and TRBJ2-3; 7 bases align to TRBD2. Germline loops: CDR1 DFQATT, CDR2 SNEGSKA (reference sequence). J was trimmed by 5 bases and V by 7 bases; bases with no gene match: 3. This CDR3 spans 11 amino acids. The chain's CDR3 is CSGSSGDTQYF. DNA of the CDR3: TGCAGTGGCTCTAGCGGAGATACGCAGTATTTT.

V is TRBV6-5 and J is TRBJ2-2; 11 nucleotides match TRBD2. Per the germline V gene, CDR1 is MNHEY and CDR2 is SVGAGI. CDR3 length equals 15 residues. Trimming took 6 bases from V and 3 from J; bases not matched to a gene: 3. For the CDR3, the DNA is TGTGCCAGCAGCCTAGCGGGAGGATACACCGGGGAGCTGTTTTTT. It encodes CASSLAGGYTGELFF.

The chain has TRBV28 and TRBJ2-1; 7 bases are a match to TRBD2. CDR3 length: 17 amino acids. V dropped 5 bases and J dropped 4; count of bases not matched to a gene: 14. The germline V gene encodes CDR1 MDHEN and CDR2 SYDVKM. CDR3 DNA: TGTGCCAGCAGTCTCCCGAGGGGCGGGAGTCTATACAATGAGCAGTTCTTC. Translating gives CASSLPRGGSLYNEQFF.

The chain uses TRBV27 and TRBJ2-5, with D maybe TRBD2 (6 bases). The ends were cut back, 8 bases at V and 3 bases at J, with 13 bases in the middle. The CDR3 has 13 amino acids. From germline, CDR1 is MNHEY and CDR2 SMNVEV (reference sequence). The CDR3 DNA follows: TGTGCCAGCGGGGGGACGATCGAAGAGACCCAGTACTTC. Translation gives CASGGTIEETQYF.

This CDR3 is CASSVRPEGGANVLTF. The CDR3 DNA sequence: TGTGCCAGCAGCGTAAGGCCCGAGGGGGGAGCCAACGTCCTGACTTTC. V usage is TRBV9 and J usage is TRBJ2-6, with D possibly called TRBD1 or TRBD2 (6 bases each). Germline-derived CDR1 and CDR2 are SGDLS and YYNGEE. This CDR3 is 16 amino acids long. V was shortened by 1 base and J by 7 bases, with 15 bases between the two germline ends.

The CDR3 DNA reads TGTGCCAGCAGCTTAGGACAGGGGGCCCCCTACGAGCAGTACTTC. Translation: CASSLGQGAPYEQYF. The J gene is TRBJ2-7, the V gene TRBV7-8, with 10 positions matching TRBD1. The germline V gene encodes CDR1 SGHVS and CDR2 FQNEAQ. The CDR3 runs 15 residues. V dropped 1 base and J dropped 2; count of bases not matched to a gene: 2.